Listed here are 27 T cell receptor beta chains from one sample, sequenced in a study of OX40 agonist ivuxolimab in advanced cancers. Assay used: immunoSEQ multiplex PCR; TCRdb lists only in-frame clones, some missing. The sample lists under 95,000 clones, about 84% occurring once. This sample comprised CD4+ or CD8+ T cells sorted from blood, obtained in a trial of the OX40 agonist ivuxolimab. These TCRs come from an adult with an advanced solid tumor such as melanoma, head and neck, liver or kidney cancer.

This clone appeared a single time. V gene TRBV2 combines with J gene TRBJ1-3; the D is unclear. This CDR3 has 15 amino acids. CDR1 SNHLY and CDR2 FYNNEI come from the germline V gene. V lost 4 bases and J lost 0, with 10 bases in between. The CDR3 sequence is CASSGSQNSGNTIYF. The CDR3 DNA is TGTGCCAGCAGTGGATCACAGAACTCTGGAAACACCATATATTTT.

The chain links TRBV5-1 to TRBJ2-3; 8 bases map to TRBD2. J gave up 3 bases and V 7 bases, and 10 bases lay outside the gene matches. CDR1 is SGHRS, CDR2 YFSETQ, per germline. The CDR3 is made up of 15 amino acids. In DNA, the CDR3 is TGCGCCAGCGGTTTGGCGGGGGGCGTAACAGATACGCAGTATTTT. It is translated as CASGLAGGVTDTQYF.

CDR3 region: CASSHGPSNQPQHF. The DNA for the CDR3 is TGTGCCAGCAGCCACGGGCCTAGCAATCAGCCCCAGCATTTT. The rearrangement uses TRBV6-6 and TRBJ1-5; D not resolved. Germline V gene sequence: CDR1 MNHNY, CDR2 SVGAGI (reference sequence). The ends were cut back, 6 bases at V and 0 bases at J, with 9 bases in the middle. CDR3 length: 14 amino acids.

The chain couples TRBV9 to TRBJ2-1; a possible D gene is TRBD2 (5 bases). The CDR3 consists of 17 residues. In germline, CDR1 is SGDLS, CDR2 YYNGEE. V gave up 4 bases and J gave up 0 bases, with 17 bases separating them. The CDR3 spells CASSPLIVRDSYNEQFF. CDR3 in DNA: TGTGCCAGCAGCCCCCTGATCGTGAGGGACTCCTACAATGAGCAGTTCTTC.

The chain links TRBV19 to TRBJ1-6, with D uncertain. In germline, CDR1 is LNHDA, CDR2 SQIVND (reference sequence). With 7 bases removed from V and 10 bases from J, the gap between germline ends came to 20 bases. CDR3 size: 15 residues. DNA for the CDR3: TGTGCCAGTACTCCGAAGGTCTCAGTTTACTCACCCCTCCACTTT. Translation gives CASTPKVSVYSPLHF.

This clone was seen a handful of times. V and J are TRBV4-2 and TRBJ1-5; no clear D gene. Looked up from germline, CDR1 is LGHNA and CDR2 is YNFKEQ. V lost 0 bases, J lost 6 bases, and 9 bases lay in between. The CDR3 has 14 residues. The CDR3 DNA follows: TGTGCCAGCAGCCAAGATGTTACCGTTCAGCCCCAGCATTTT. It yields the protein CASSQDVTVQPQHF.

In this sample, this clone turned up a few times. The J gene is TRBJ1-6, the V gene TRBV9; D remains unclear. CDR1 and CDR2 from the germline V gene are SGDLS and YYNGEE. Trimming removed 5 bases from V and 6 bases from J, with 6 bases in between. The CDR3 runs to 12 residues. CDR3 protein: CASSIGNSPLHF. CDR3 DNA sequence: TGTGCCAGCAGTATCGGTAATTCACCCCTCCACTTT.

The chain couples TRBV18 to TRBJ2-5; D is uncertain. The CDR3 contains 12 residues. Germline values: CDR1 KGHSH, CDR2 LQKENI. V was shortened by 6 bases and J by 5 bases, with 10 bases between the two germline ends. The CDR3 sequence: CASSSVGETQYF. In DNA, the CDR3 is TGTGCCAGCTCCTCGGTTGGGGAGACCCAGTACTTC.

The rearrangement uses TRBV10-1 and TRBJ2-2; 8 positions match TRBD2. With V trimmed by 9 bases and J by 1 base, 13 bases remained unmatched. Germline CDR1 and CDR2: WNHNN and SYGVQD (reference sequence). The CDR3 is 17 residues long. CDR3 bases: TGCGCCAGTGGGGGGCTAGCGGGTGGAGAGAACACCGGGGAGCTGTTTTTT. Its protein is CASGGLAGGENTGELFF.

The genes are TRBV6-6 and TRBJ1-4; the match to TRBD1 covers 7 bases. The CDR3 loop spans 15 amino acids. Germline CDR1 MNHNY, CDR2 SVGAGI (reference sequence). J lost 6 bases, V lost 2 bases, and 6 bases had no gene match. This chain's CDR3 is CASSYHAGQYEKLFF. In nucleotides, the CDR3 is TGTGCCAGCAGTTACCACGCGGGACAGTATGAAAAACTGTTTTTT.

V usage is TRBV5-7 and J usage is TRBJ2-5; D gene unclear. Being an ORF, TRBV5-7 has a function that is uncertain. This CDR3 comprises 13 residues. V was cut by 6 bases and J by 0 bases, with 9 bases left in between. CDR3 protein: CASTRGYQETQYF. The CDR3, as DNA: TGTGCCAGCACCAGAGGATACCAAGAGACCCAGTACTTC.

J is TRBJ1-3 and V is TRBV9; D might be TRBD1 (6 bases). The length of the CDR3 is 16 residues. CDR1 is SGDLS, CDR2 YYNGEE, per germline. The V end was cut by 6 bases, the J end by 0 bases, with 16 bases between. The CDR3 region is CASTPHRDRSGNTIYF. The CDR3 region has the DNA TGTGCCAGCACCCCTCACAGGGACCGCTCTGGAAACACCATATATTTT.

This CDR3 reads CASSPRTKPYGYTF. The CDR3 DNA sequence: TGTGCCAGTAGTCCTAGGACAAAACCTTATGGCTACACCTTC. The chain employs TRBV19 and TRBJ1-2, with D maybe TRBD1 (5 bases). Between the trimmed V and J ends, which lost 5 bases and 5 bases, there was a span of 15 bases. This CDR3 contains 14 residues. CDR1 is LNHDA and CDR2 is SQIVND in the germline V gene (reference sequence). Supplemented by reference TRBV19 and TRBJ1-2, the full variable domain reads DGGITQSPKYLFRKEGQNVTLSCEQNLNHDAMYWYRQDPGQGLRLIYYSQIVNDFQKGDIAEGYSVSREKKESFPLTVTSAQKNPTAFYLCASSPRTKPYGYTFGSGTRLTVV.

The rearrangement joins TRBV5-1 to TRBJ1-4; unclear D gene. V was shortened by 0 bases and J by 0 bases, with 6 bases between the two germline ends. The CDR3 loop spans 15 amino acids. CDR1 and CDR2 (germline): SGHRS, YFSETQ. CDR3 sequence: CASSLVAATNEKLFF. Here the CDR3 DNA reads TGCGCCAGCAGCTTGGTGGCGGCAACTAATGAAAAACTGTTTTTT.

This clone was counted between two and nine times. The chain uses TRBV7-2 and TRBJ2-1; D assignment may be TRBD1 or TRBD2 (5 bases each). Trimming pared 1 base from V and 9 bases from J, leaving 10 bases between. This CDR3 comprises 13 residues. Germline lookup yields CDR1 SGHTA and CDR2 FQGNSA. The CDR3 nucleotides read TGTGCCAGCAGCTTAGATGGGGGACGTGAGCAGTTCTTC. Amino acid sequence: CASSLDGGREQFF.

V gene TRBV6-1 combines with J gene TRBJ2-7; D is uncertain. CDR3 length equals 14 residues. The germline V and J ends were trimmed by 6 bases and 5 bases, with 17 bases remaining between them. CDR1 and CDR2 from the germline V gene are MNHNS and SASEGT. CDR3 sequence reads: CASRRPDLRDEQYF. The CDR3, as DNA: TGTGCCAGCAGGCGGCCCGACCTACGAGACGAGCAGTACTTC.

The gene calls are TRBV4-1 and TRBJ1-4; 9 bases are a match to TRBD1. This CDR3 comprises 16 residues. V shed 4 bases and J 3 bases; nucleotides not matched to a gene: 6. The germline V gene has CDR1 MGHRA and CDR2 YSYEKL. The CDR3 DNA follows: TGCGCCAGCAGCCCTGGACAGGGGAGGGCTAATGAAAAACTGTTTTTT. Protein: CASSPGQGRANEKLFF.

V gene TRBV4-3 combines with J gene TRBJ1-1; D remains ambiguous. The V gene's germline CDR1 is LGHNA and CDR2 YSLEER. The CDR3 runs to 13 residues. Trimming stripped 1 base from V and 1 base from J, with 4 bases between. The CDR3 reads CASSQGGNTEAFF. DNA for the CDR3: TGCGCCAGCAGCCAAGGGGGGAACACTGAAGCTTTCTTT.

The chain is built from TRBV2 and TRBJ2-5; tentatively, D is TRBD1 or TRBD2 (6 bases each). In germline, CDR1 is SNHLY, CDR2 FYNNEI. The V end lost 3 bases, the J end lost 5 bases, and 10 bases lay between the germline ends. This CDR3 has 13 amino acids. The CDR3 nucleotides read TGTGCCAGCAGTGAGTGGGGGGCGGAGACCCAGTACTTC. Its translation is CASSEWGAETQYF.

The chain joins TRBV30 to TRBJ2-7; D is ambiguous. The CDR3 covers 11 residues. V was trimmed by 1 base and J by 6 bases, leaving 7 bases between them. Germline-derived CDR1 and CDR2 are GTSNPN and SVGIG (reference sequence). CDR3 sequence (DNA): TGTGCCTGGAGTGGATACCTCGAGCAGTACTTC. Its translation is CAWSGYLEQYF.

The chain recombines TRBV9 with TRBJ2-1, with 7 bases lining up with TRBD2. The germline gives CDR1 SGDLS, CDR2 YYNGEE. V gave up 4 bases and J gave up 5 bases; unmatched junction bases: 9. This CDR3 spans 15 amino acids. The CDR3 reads CASSPRLAGNNEQFF. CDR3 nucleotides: TGTGCCAGCAGCCCCCGACTAGCTGGCAACAATGAGCAGTTCTTC.

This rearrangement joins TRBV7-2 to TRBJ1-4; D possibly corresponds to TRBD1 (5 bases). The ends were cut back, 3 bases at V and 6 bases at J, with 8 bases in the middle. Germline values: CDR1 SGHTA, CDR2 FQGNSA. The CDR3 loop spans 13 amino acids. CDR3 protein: CASSLGTDEKLFF. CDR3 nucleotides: TGTGCCAGCAGCTTGGGGACGGATGAAAAACTGTTTTTT.

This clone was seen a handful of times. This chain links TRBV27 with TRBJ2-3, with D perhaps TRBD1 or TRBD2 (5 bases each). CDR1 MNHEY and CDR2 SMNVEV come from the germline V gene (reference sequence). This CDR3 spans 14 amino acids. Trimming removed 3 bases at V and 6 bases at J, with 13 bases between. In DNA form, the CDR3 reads TGTGCCAGCAGTTTTAGGCCCTGGGGGGATACGCAGTATTTT. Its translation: CASSFRPWGDTQYF.

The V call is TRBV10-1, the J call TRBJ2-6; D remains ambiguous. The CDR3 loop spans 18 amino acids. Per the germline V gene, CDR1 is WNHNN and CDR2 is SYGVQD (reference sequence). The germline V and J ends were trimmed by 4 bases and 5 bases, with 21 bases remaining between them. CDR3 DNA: TGCGCCAGCAGTGGTGCATTGATCGCACAAAGTCGGGCCAACGTCCTGACTTTC. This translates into CASSGALIAQSRANVLTF.

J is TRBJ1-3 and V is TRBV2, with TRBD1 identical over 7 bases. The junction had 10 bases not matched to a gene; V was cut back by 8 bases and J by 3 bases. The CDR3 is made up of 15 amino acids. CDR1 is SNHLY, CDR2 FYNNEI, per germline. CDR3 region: CASGRTGYGGNTIYF. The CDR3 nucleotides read TGTGCCAGCGGGAGGACAGGCTATGGTGGAAACACCATATATTTT.

The CDR3 loop is CASSLGTPDSGNTIYF. CDR3 bases: TGTGCCAGCAGCTTAGGGACACCGGACTCTGGAAACACCATATATTTT. The chain uses TRBV7-3 and TRBJ1-3; a possible D gene is TRBD1 (6 bases). Per germline, CDR1 SGHTA and CDR2 FQGTGA. CDR3 length: 16 amino acids. V lost 2 bases and J lost 0, with 11 bases in between.

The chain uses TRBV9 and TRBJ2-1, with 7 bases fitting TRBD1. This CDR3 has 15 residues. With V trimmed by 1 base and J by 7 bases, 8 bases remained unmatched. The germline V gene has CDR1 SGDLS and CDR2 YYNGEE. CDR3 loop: CASSVSAEGANEQFF. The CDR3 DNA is TGTGCCAGCAGCGTAAGCGCAGAGGGGGCGAATGAGCAGTTCTTC. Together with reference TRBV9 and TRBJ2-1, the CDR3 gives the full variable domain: DSGVTQTPKHLITATGQRVTLRCSPRSGDLSVYWYQQSLDQGLQFLIQYYNGEERAKGNILERFSAQQFPDLHSELNLSSLELGDSALYFCASSVSAEGANEQFFGPGTRLTVL.